The 26 T cell receptor beta chains reported below all come from one sample, sequenced in a study of T cell repertoires in cytomegalovirus infection. TCRdb called the reads again in MiXCR, with one record for every CDR3 protein. In the table there are around 320,000 distinct CDR3 sequences, more than 8% of which are singletons. Sequencing input: PBMCs. These receptors were taken from a human donor in good health (CMV status not recorded). Some clones in this sample may be carry-over from other donors' samples.

In its sample, this clonotype was seen many times. The chain uses TRBV12-3 or TRBV12-4 and TRBJ2-2; 8 bases agree with TRBD2. The CDR3 loop spans 13 amino acids. Losses at the gene ends were 4 bases for V and 5 bases for J; bases not matched to a gene: 0. The CDR3 spells CASSSGGTGELFF. The CDR3 region has the DNA TGTGCCAGCAGTTCGGGAGGGACCGGGGAGCTGTTTTTT.

The table lists this clonotype with many counts. The CDR3 region has the DNA TGTGCCAGCAGCCAAGACAGGGGTGGTTCCGGGGAGCTGTTTTTT. As protein: CASSQDRGGSGELFF. The J gene is TRBJ2-2, the V gene TRBV7-2, with 8 bases matching TRBD1. This CDR3 has 15 amino acids. Germline lookup yields CDR1 SGHTA and CDR2 FQGNSA. The trim removed 5 bases at V and 6 bases at J, leaving 8 bases unmatched.

This clonotype has a count of ten or more. The V call is TRBV18, the J call TRBJ1-2; D ambiguous. Trimming stripped 3 bases from V and 5 bases from J, with 10 bases between. From germline, CDR1 is KGHSH and CDR2 LQKENI. The CDR3 contains 13 residues. The chain's CDR3 is CASSPQTEYGYTF. The CDR3 DNA follows: TGTGCCAGCTCACCCCAGACGGAGTATGGCTACACCTTC.

About this clonotype itself: A clone one base away is much larger, so this may be a read error. The CDR3 does not end in the conserved phenylalanine or tryptophan, so this is likely a read error. The chain couples TRBV7-2 to TRBJ2-1; 9 positions agree with TRBD2. CDR3 length: 17 residues. With 4 bases clipped from V and 4 bases from J, the junction kept 11 bases outside the gene matches. Germline CDR1 is SGHTA and CDR2 is FQGNSA. This CDR3 is CASSSGQSGRFYNEQFV. In nucleotides, the CDR3 is TGTGCCAGCAGCTCTGGTCAAAGCGGGAGGTTTTACAATGAGCAGTTCGTC.

This clonotype was seen more than once but under ten times. The chain joins TRBV9 to TRBJ2-5, with a tentative D call TRBD1 (5 bases). In germline, CDR1 is SGDLS, CDR2 YYNGEE. CDR3 length: 15 residues. The V and J ends lost 0 bases and 5 bases respectively, with 14 bases between them. CDR3 nucleotides: TGTGCCAGCAGCGTAGGAGGAGTAGCAGGGGAGACCCAGTACTTC. This codes for CASSVGGVAGETQYF.

This clonotype was picked up a small number of times. This chain links TRBV11-2 with TRBJ2-7; 12 bases line up with TRBD1. CDR3 size: 15 residues. V shed 4 bases and J 5 bases; nucleotides not matched to a gene: 6. Germline V gene lookup returns CDR1 SGHAT and CDR2 FQNNGV. The CDR3 loop is CASSWTGTGGDEQYF. For the CDR3, the DNA is TGTGCCAGCAGCTGGACCGGGACAGGGGGCGACGAGCAGTACTTC. Full variable domain (outside the CDR3, taken from reference TRBV11-2 and TRBJ2-7): EAGVAQSPRYKIIEKRQSVAFWCNPISGHATLYWYQQILGQGPKLLIQFQNNGVVDDSQLPKDRFSAERLKGVDSTLKIQPAKLEDSAVYLCASSWTGTGGDEQYFGPGTRLTVT.

V is TRBV2 and J is TRBJ2-2, with a tentative D call TRBD1 (6 bases). Germline assignment: CDR1 SNHLY and CDR2 FYNNEI. Trimming took 6 bases from V and 7 from J, leaving 12 bases between them. The CDR3 has 13 residues. The CDR3 loop reads CASRLQGFGELFF. The CDR3 nucleotides read TGTGCCAGCAGGCTCCAGGGGTTCGGGGAGCTGTTTTTT.

This clonotype was found a few times. The rearrangement joins TRBV10-3 to TRBJ2-3; the D is unclear. Germline-derived CDR1 and CDR2 are ENHRY and SYGVKD. V was trimmed by 6 bases and J by 5 bases, leaving 6 bases between them. This CDR3 is 11 amino acids long. The CDR3 sequence is CAIRTGDTQYF. CDR3 in DNA: TGTGCCATCAGGACGGGAGATACGCAGTATTTT.

The chain employs TRBV6-2 or TRBV6-3 and TRBJ1-2, with D hard to call. The V end was cut by 7 bases, the J end by 1 base, with 7 bases between. The CDR3 runs 12 residues. From germline, CDR1 is MNHEY and CDR2 SVGEGT. As DNA, the CDR3 is TGTGCCAGCAACCAGTATAACTATGGCTACACCTTC. The encoded protein is CASNQYNYGYTF.

A word on this clonotype: Germline and junction disagree at one end, which may indicate a read error. The rearrangement joins TRBV7-6 to TRBJ2-2, with TRBD2 matching over 10 bases. The CDR3 spans 16 residues. Per germline, CDR1 SGHVS and CDR2 FNYEAQ. DNA for the CDR3: TGTGTCAGCAGCGGGAATAGCGGGGGGCGGACCGGGGAGCTGTTTTTT. Translation: CVSSGNSGGRTGELFF.

This clonotype appeared a few times. This sequence joins TRBV15 and TRBJ2-7; a possible D gene is TRBD1 (5 bases). V was pared by 5 bases and J by 7 bases, with 18 bases between. CDR3 length: 14 amino acids. The germline CDR1 and CDR2 sequences are LNHNV and YYDKDF (reference sequence). CDR3 protein: CATSGRQIGREQYF. CDR3 in DNA: TGTGCCACCAGCGGGCGACAGATAGGGCGGGAGCAGTACTTC.

This clonotype came up many times. The chain couples TRBV27 to TRBJ1-4; D is undetermined. Germline V gene sequence: CDR1 MNHEY, CDR2 SMNVEV (reference sequence). The ends were cut back, 6 bases at V and 8 bases at J, with 19 bases in the middle. CDR3 length: 15 amino acids. The CDR3 loop reads CASRGGTQEREKLFF. In DNA, the CDR3 is TGTGCCAGCAGAGGCGGAACCCAGGAACGGGAAAAACTGTTTTTT.

This clonotype was seen more than once but under ten times. The chain combines TRBV9 with TRBJ1-4; D remains unclear. The V gene's germline CDR1 is SGDLS and CDR2 YYNGEE. Trimming took 0 bases from V and 11 from J, leaving 14 bases between them. The CDR3 has 14 amino acids. The CDR3 DNA follows: TGTGCCAGCAGCGTAGCGGCCTCGGTGGAGAAACTGTTTTTT. Translating gives CASSVAASVEKLFF. Combining the CDR3 with reference TRBV9 and TRBJ1-4 gives the whole variable domain DSGVTQTPKHLITATGQRVTLRCSPRSGDLSVYWYQQSLDQGLQFLIQYYNGEERAKGNILERFSAQQFPDLHSELNLSSLELGDSALYFCASSVAASVEKLFFGSGTQLSVL.

This clonotype showed up many times. This chain uses TRBV7-2 with TRBJ2-3, with D maybe TRBD2 (5 bases). Trimming left V 4 bases short and J 2 bases short, with 13 bases between. This CDR3 is built from 15 residues. CDR1 is SGHTA, CDR2 FQGNSA, per germline. In DNA, the CDR3 is TGTGCCAGCAGCTCCCCGGACTCTTACACAGATACGCAGTATTTT. This codes for CASSSPDSYTDTQYF.

This clonotype was found many times. The chain joins TRBV11-2 to TRBJ2-1; 16 nucleotides agree with TRBD2. The CDR3 is 15 residues long. The germline gives CDR1 SGHAT, CDR2 FQNNGV. V shed 4 bases, J shed 7 bases, and the junction held 1 base outside the gene matches. As DNA, the CDR3 is TGTGCCAGCAGCTCGGGACTAGCGGGAGGGAATGAGCAGTTCTTC. This translates into CASSSGLAGGNEQFF.

Ten or more counts support this clonotype. This chain connects TRBV7-2 to TRBJ2-2, with D unresolved. The germline gives CDR1 SGHTA, CDR2 FQGNSA. V dropped 7 bases and J dropped 3 bases, with 12 bases sitting between them. This CDR3 is built from 14 residues. CDR3 DNA sequence: TGTGCCAGCACCCTCCCCCTCCACACCGGGGAGCTGTTTTTT. It encodes CASTLPLHTGELFF.

The sample holds many counts of this clonotype. The chain couples TRBV7-2 to TRBJ2-5; TRBD1 might be the D (5 bases). The CDR3 has 16 residues. V lost 2 bases and J 2 bases, leaving 15 bases between the germline ends. CDR1 is SGHTA, CDR2 FQGNSA, per germline. The CDR3 reads CASSLNIRQTQETQYF. CDR3 nucleotide sequence: TGTGCCAGCAGCTTAAATATTCGACAGACTCAAGAGACCCAGTACTTC.

This clonotype was detected many times. The J gene is TRBJ1-5, the V gene TRBV11-2, with 7 bases fitting TRBD1. The germline V gene encodes CDR1 SGHAT and CDR2 FQNNGV. The CDR3 consists of 19 residues. Trimming cost V 4 bases and J 0 bases; bases outside gene matches: 15. This CDR3 reads CASSSDRDAQGVSNQPQHF. CDR3 nucleotide sequence: TGTGCCAGCAGCTCAGACCGAGACGCCCAGGGGGTTAGCAATCAGCCCCAGCATTTT.

The V and J genes are TRBV19 and TRBJ2-3, with 9 bases that match TRBD1. Per the germline V gene, CDR1 is LNHDA and CDR2 is SQIVND (reference sequence). V dropped 6 bases and J dropped 1; count of bases not matched to a gene: 5. The CDR3 is 15 residues long. The CDR3 bases are TGTGCCAGTAGACGACAGGGGGAACGCACAGATACGCAGTATTTT. Protein: CASRRQGERTDTQYF. The variable domain in full, completed from reference TRBV19 and TRBJ2-3, reads DGGITQSPKYLFRKEGQNVTLSCEQNLNHDAMYWYRQDPGQGLRLIYYSQIVNDFQKGDIAEGYSVSREKKESFPLTVTSAQKNPTAFYLCASRRQGERTDTQYFGPGTRLTVL.

The CDR3 protein is CASRGGGNEQFF. The CDR3 nucleotides read TGCGCCAGCAGGGGAGGAGGTAATGAGCAGTTCTTC. The rearrangement joins TRBV4-3 to TRBJ2-1; tentatively, D is TRBD2 (6 bases). The CDR3 consists of 12 residues. Germline values: CDR1 LGHNA, CDR2 YSLEER. The V and J ends lost 6 bases and 7 bases respectively, with 10 bases between them.

The chain employs TRBV28 and TRBJ2-1; TRBD2 matches 7 bases. The length of the CDR3 is 14 residues. CDR1 and CDR2 (germline): MDHEN, SYDVKM. Unmatched junction bases numbered 10, after V lost 6 bases and J lost 8 bases. Written as DNA, the CDR3 is TGTGCCAGCAGCCTACGTAAGGGAGGGCATGAGCAGTTCTTC. Translating it yields CASSLRKGGHEQFF.

This clonotype was seen more than once but under ten times. The J gene is TRBJ1-5, the V gene TRBV7-4; the D is unclear. CDR1 is SGHVT and CDR2 is SQSDAQ in the germline V gene. This CDR3 has 14 amino acids. Trimming shortened V by 5 bases and J by 2 bases, and 10 bases separated the two germline ends. CDR3 region: CASSPLGGNQPQHF. In DNA form, the CDR3 reads TGTGCCAGCAGCCCTTTAGGTGGCAATCAGCCCCAGCATTTT.

With respect to this clonotype: A much larger clone sits a single nucleotide away, making a read error possible. V gene TRBV7-9 combines with J gene TRBJ2-7, with D tentatively TRBD1 (6 bases). The CDR3 runs to 17 residues. Trimming removed 5 bases at V and 0 bases at J, with 20 bases between. The germline CDR1 and CDR2 sequences are SEHNR and FQNEAQ (reference sequence). DNA of the CDR3: TGTGCCAGCAGCACAGAAAAACTACAGGGTTGCTCCTACGAGCAGTACTTC. Amino acids: CASSTEKLQGCSYEQYF.

This clonotype was counted between two and nine times. The chain recombines TRBV27 with TRBJ1-2; no definite D call. This CDR3 comprises 14 residues. Germline V gene data show CDR1 as MNHEY and CDR2 as SMNVEV (reference sequence). The V and J ends lost 8 bases and 0 bases respectively, with 13 bases between them. The chain's CDR3 is CASRAVSANYGYTF. The CDR3 nucleotides read TGTGCCAGCCGTGCAGTCTCAGCTAACTATGGCTACACCTTC.

This clonotype was seen repeatedly, ten times or more. V and J are TRBV7-2 and TRBJ1-4; TRBD1 is a possible D gene (5 bases). There are 16 residues in the CDR3. Looked up from germline, CDR1 is SGHTA and CDR2 is FQGNSA. Trimming left V 1 base short and J 4 bases short, with 13 bases between. CDR3 bases: TGTGCCAGCAGCTTAGATCGGGGCGCACTTAATGAAAAACTGTTTTTT. This encodes CASSLDRGALNEKLFF.

This clonotype was counted at least ten times. The CDR3 spells CASSYSRGSYEQYF. The CDR3, as DNA: TGTGCCAGCAGTTATTCCAGGGGATCCTACGAGCAGTACTTC. The rearrangement uses TRBV6-8 and TRBJ2-7; the D gene is possibly TRBD1 (6 bases). The CDR3 is 14 residues long. The germline CDR1 and CDR2 sequences are MNHGY and SAAAGT. V shed 3 bases and J shed 1 base, with 10 bases lying between them.